The 6 T cell receptor beta chains below were found in one sample sequenced in a study of somatic mutations in cytotoxic T cells in rheumatoid arthritis. Sequenced by immunoSEQ multiplex PCR; TCRdb stores in-frame clones only, minus some. Of around 15,000 clones in the sample, about 69% are singletons; the top ten hold 11% to 15%. The sample was CD8+ T cells sorted from blood. Every receptor here comes from an adult with rheumatoid arthritis.

Worth noting for this clone: One end of the junction is discordant with germline, which a read error may explain. The CDR3: CASSLGGFNGKNIQYF. Written as DNA, the CDR3 is TGTGCCAGCAGTTTGGGAGGCTTTAATGGCAAAAACATTCAGTACTTC. The V and J genes are TRBV5-4 and TRBJ2-4, with a possible D match to TRBD2 (6 bases). The CDR3 spans 16 residues. Germline V gene data show CDR1 as SGHNT and CDR2 as YYREEE (reference sequence). Together with reference TRBV5-4 and TRBJ2-4, the CDR3 gives the full variable domain: ETGVTQSPTHLIKTRGQQVTLRCSSQSGHNTVSWYQQALGQGPQFIFQYYREEENGRGNFPPRFSGLQFPNYSSELNVNALELDDSALYLCASSLGGFNGKNIQYFGAGTRLSVL.

The rearrangement links TRBV5-6 to TRBJ1-2; D gene uncertain. The germline V and J ends were trimmed by 1 base and 0 bases, with 7 bases remaining between them. The germline V gene encodes CDR1 SGHDT and CDR2 YYEEEE. CDR3 size: 14 residues. The CDR3 sequence: CASSLWESNYGYTF. CDR3 DNA sequence: TGTGCCAGCAGCTTGTGGGAGTCTAACTATGGCTACACCTTC.

CDR3 loop: CVRREPLDWTGDQPQHF. CDR3 nucleotides: TGTGTCAGAAGGGAACCCCTCGACTGGACTGGGGATCAGCCCCAGCATTTT. The genes are TRBV7-5 and TRBJ1-5. TRBV7-5 is a pseudogene locus. The CDR3 contains 17 residues.

The CDR3 coding sequence is TGCAGCGTTCCCACAGATACGCAGTATTTT. The encoded protein is CSVPTDTQYF. The J gene is TRBJ2-3, the V gene TRBV29-1; no definite D call. V shed 5 bases and J shed 2 bases, with 2 bases lying between them. The CDR3 runs to 10 residues. Germline V CDR1 and CDR2: SQVTM, ANQGSEA.

As DNA, the CDR3 is TGTGCCTGGAGTGGAACCCTTTGGAACTATGGCTACACCTTC. Protein: CAWSGTLWNYGYTF. The chain is built from TRBV30 and TRBJ1-2; D remains unclear. This CDR3 contains 14 residues. The germline V and J ends were trimmed by 1 base and 2 bases, with 11 bases remaining between them. The germline V gene encodes CDR1 GTSNPN and CDR2 SVGIG (reference sequence).

This chain connects TRBV5-1 to TRBJ1-2, with D maybe TRBD1 (5 bases). The V end lost 4 bases, the J end lost 8 bases, and 15 bases lay between the germline ends. This CDR3 has 13 residues. Germline V lookup: CDR1 SGHRS, CDR2 YFSETQ. The CDR3 here is CASSLEPGYGYTF. CDR3 coding DNA: TGCGCCAGCAGCCTAGAACCAGGGTACGGCTACACCTTC.